The clone carrying this T cell receptor beta chain came up once. V trimming: 4 bases; J trimming: 4 bases; junction bases outside the gene matches: 10. The CDR3 covers 15 residues. CDR1 is SQVTM and CDR2 is ANQGSEA in the germline V gene. These data belong to a study of CD4 and CD8 cells across lung adenocarcinoma regions. MiXCR was run by TCRdb on the PCR reads, yielding one entry per CDR3 protein. The data contain 4,500 to 6,500 distinct CDR3 sequences, approximately 67% of them singletons. The chain is built from TRBV29-1 and TRBJ2-1; TRBD2 matches 7 bases. The TCR sequence derives from a female donor with lung adenocarcinoma. The CD4 and CD8 labels of this study may be unreliable. Source material: CD4+ T cells from the center of a lung tumor. The CDR3 DNA sequence: TGCAGCGTTGTAGGGACTATCGGGTCATACAATGAGCAGTTCTTC. This sequence encodes CSVVGTIGSYNEQFF.